This TCR beta chain was sequenced during a study of cytomegalovirus exposure and HLA in healthy donors. The wider study: A previous analysis identified 95 million to 120 million unique TCR beta sequences derived from approximately 190 million T cells.

Overall study results and limits: For most TCR beta V segments, an earlier analysis put the productive rate at about 87% or about 30% of the time. The classifier reportedly diagnosed cytomegalovirus status with high specificity and sensitivity.

As for this clone: The target antigen is unknown.

The primer mix had 60 Vbeta and 13 Jbeta primers. Profiled with immunoSEQ multiplex PCR; TCRdb holds only in-frame clones, not every one. The sample lists 140,000 to 150,000 clones, 9.4% occurring once. This CDR3 is 15 amino acids long. Trimming removed 5 bases at V and 3 bases at J, with 13 bases between. Germline V gene data show CDR1 as SNHLY and CDR2 as FYNNEI. The rearrangement joins TRBV2 to TRBJ1-4, with D possibly matching TRBD1 (5 bases). The sample taken for sequencing was PBMCs. This receptor was taken from a male donor in good health and CMV-seronegative. CDR3: CASSPLGGSNEKLFF. The CDR3 DNA is TGTGCCAGCAGTCCCCTCGGGGGATCTAATGAAAAACTGTTTTTT.